The 3 T cell receptor beta chains reported below all come from one sample, sequenced in a study of CD8 T cells in ankylosing spondylitis. Via MiXCR, TCRdb re-called the 5' RACE reads, giving one row per CDR3 protein. The data hold 650,000 to 800,000 distinct CDR3 sequences, with around 17% observed a single time. The antigens for these receptors are not known. Study conclusions and caveats: A motif of under ten highly homologous TCR beta variants was seen as apparently characteristic of ankylosing spondylitis blood.

The sample was blood, either unsorted or a sorted T cell fraction (not recorded which). The receptors derive from a male donor with ankylosing spondylitis.

The rearrangement joins TRBV2 to TRBJ2-1; 9 bases match TRBD2. The germline gives CDR1 SNHLY, CDR2 FYNNEI. This CDR3 region has 16 residues. J gave up 9 bases and V 7 bases, and 16 bases lay outside the gene matches. Here the CDR3 reads CASNPSGRGGSGEQFF. In nucleotides, the CDR3 is TGTGCCAGCAATCCATCCGGGCGGGGGGGATCGGGTGAGCAGTTCTTC. The full variable domain, rest sourced from reference TRBV2 and TRBJ2-1, is EPEVTQTPSHQVTQMGQEVILRCVPISNHLYFYWYRQILGQKVEFLVSFYNNEISEKSEIFDDQFSVERPDGSNFTLKIRSTKLEDSAMYFCASNPSGRGGSGEQFFGPGTRLTVL.

This clonotype was observed a few times. CDR3: CASSLRETRTYEQYF. In DNA form, the CDR3 reads TGCGCCAGCAGCCTGCGTGAGACTAGGACCTACGAGCAGTACTTC. The V gene is TRBV4-1, the J gene TRBJ2-7; possible D gene TRBD2, 6 bases. Germline CDR1 MGHRA, CDR2 YSYEKL. Deletions cut 4 bases from V and 2 bases from J, with 15 bases between. The CDR3 has 15 residues.

V and J are TRBV24-1 and TRBJ2-3, with 9 positions matching TRBD2. This CDR3 has 18 amino acids. CDR1 is KGHDR and CDR2 is SFDVKD in the germline V gene. Losses at the gene ends were 3 bases for V and 3 bases for J; bases not matched to a gene: 12. The CDR3 region has the DNA TGTGCCACCAGTGATCTTATTGGCGGGAGGGCCGGGACAGATACGCAGTATTTT. Protein: CATSDLIGGRAGTDTQYF.